This T cell receptor beta chain was captured by sequencing in a study of cytotoxic CD8 clonotypes in ibrutinib-treated CLL (TCRdb year 2021). Turning to the overall study: In this cohort, around 15 patients were treatment-naive and approximately ten were relapsed/refractory, while roughly 18 had unmutated IGHV. Responses were partial in 24 patients and complete in 2; after median approximately 66 months follow-up, roughly 14 stayed in remission and some twelve progressed. The response samples were drawn at a median of approximately 12 months into treatment, with a range of about 6 to 36 months. On average, each sample yielded roughly 250,000 productive templates and about 94,000 productive rearrangements. Longitudinal samples were available for about 30% of the roughly 86 trial participants. Cryopreserved peripheral blood mononuclear cells were collected before treatment, at response, and at either disease progression or sustained remission. Patients were still on ibrutinib when every remission and progressive disease sample was collected.

Taken with the paper, the label for time point translates to: roughly 2 years on ibrutinib. For TCR beta library preparation, about 2.2 micrograms of genomic DNA were extracted from the cryopreserved PBMCs. High-throughput TCR beta sequencing was performed on longitudinal blood samples from CLL patients receiving ibrutinib monotherapy. The patients were enrolled in a single-center, open-label phase 2 trial of ibrutinib monotherapy. V gives up 0 bases and J gives up 1 base, and the segment between their germline ends measures 12 bases. The germline V gene encodes CDR1 MNHEY and CDR2 SVGAGI. The CDR3 has 16 amino acids, counting the end cysteine and phenylalanine. The only DNA kept is the CDR3, 48 bases in frame from the first base. The goal of deep resolution MiSeq sequencing was a depth between 1 in 1 million and 1 in 200,000 T cells, and coverage averaged 10x per clonotype. TCR beta libraries were generated with the immunoSEQ hsTCRB Kit. Processing in the source paper ran as follows. The data were analyzed with ImmunoSEQ Analyzer and ImmunoSEQ Data Assistant, and V, D and J gene assignments followed IMGT definitions. Clonality, which ranges from 0 to 1, was calculated as one minus the normalized Shannon entropy of productive rearrangement frequencies. Public clonotype analysis was restricted to overrepresented clonotypes comprising at least 0.05% of each patient's repertoire. Repertoires from 10 to 15 age-matched healthy donors in immuneACCESS were used as clonality controls. This immuneACCESS table, as held by TCRdb, lists in-frame sequences with V and J called but not all clones. Of the missing ones, under half trace to an unresolved V gene in checked studies; the others have no known cause. That table supplies the V and J calls and clone size; D and trimming were determined from the DNA. The sample data list about 130,000 clones, and approximately 80% of these were observed just once. Clones ranked in the top ten supply less than 4% of the sample.

Overall study results and their limits: At ibrutinib response clonality went up, during sustained remission it held steady, and at progression it dropped back toward baseline. Public clonotypes were rare and either contracted or stayed stable during treatment, and the rise in clonality at ibrutinib response reflected the expansion of private clonotypes. Baseline clonality exceeded that of age-matched healthy donors and correlated strongly with circulating CD8+ T-cell counts. Sampling times were not matched between patients in sustained remission and patients whose disease was progressing, and lymph node repertoires were not examined.

A note on this clone: The specificity of this receptor is unknown. Base qualities are missing; no much larger clone stands one base away.

This chain joins TRBV6-5 to TRBJ1-1, and the D gene may be TRBD1, 5 bases matching. The TCR originated in a human donor with chronic lymphocytic leukemia. The material sequenced was PBMCs, taken after 24 months of ibrutinib treatment. The DNA is TGTGCCAGCAGTTACTCCACGGGGGTTGAGAACACTGAAGCTTTCTTT. Translated, it gives CASSYSTGVENTEAFF.